The 30 T cell receptor beta chains below were found in one sample sequenced in a study of shared clonotypes between healthy human individuals. TCRdb's copy holds only in-frame clones and misses some; the assay was immunoSEQ multiplex PCR. The table has millions of clones, 85% to 95% seen once. The sample consisted of naive CD4+ T cells sorted from blood. This sample's subset: CD45RA+ positively selected. The receptors shown here come from a man aged 18 to 35 in good health.

The chain is built from TRBV7-9 and TRBJ2-7; D perhaps matches TRBD2 (5 bases). The V gene's germline CDR1 is SEHNR and CDR2 FQNEAQ (reference sequence). Trimming left V 5 bases short and J 6 bases short, with 11 bases between. The CDR3 has 12 residues. This CDR3 reads CASSTSSSEQYF. As DNA, the CDR3 is TGTGCCAGCAGCACGTCTAGCTCCGAGCAGTACTTC.

About this clone: The germline gene is not matched at one end of the junction; a read error may be the cause. V is TRBV10-2 and J is TRBJ2-7, with D possibly TRBD2 on 6 matching bases. The CDR3 spans 13 residues. The germline V gene has CDR1 WSHSY and CDR2 SAAADI. CDR3 amino acids: CASSYKGGYEQYF. CDR3 coding DNA: TGTGCCAGCAGTTACAAGGGAGGCTACGAGCAGTACTTC.

This chain uses TRBV7-9 with TRBJ1-2; 8 nucleotides align to TRBD1. The germline CDR1 and CDR2 sequences are SEHNR and FQNEAQ (reference sequence). J gave up 4 bases and V 1 base, and 5 bases lay outside the gene matches. The CDR3 totals 15 residues. In DNA form, the CDR3 reads TGTGCCAGCAGCTTAGGTTCAGGGGGCGGCTATGGCTACACCTTC. The encoded protein is CASSLGSGGGYGYTF. The full variable domain, in which reference TRBV7-9 and TRBJ1-2 provide the parts outside the CDR3, is DTGVSQNPRHKITKRGQNVTFRCDPISEHNRLYWYRQTLGQGPEFLTYFQNEAQLEKSRLLSDRFSAERPKGSFSTLEIQRTEQGDSAMYLCASSLGSGGGYGYTFGSGTRLTVV.

The chain is built from TRBV6-5 and TRBJ1-5; TRBD1 is a possible D gene (6 bases). V was shortened by 0 bases and J by 3 bases, with 9 bases between the two germline ends. This CDR3 contains 15 residues. Germline CDR1 is MNHEY and CDR2 is SVGAGI. The CDR3 region is CASSYSNRANQPQHF. The DNA for the CDR3 is TGTGCCAGCAGTTACTCGAACAGGGCCAATCAGCCCCAGCATTTT.

V gene TRBV5-1 combines with J gene TRBJ2-7, with D maybe TRBD2 (6 bases). CDR1 SGHRS and CDR2 YFSETQ come from the germline V gene. The CDR3 has 15 amino acids. The V gene lost 1 base and the J gene lost 5 bases, with 16 bases spanning the gap. CDR3 protein: CASSLFQGLVDEQYF. The CDR3 DNA reads as TGCGCCAGCAGCTTGTTCCAGGGACTTGTCGACGAGCAGTACTTC.

The CDR3 loop reads CASSFWSLQGGDTEAFF. DNA for the CDR3: TGTGCCAGCAGTTTCTGGTCCCTACAGGGAGGGGACACTGAAGCTTTCTTT. V usage is TRBV28 and J usage is TRBJ1-1, with D perhaps TRBD1 (6 bases). Between the trimmed V and J ends, which lost 3 bases and 3 bases, there was a span of 20 bases. Germline V gene sequence: CDR1 MDHEN, CDR2 SYDVKM. CDR3 size: 17 residues.

V usage is TRBV18 and J usage is TRBJ1-1; D perhaps matches TRBD1 (5 bases). This CDR3 comprises 15 residues. Trimming took 3 bases from V and 2 from J, leaving 13 bases between them. From germline, CDR1 is KGHSH and CDR2 LQKENI. The CDR3 region is CASSPMIGANTEAFF. In DNA form, the CDR3 reads TGTGCCAGCTCACCCATGATAGGGGCAAACACTGAAGCTTTCTTT.

This chain uses TRBV9 with TRBJ1-2; 7 bases are a match to TRBD1. This CDR3 has 13 residues. Germline loops: CDR1 SGDLS, CDR2 YYNGEE. V gave up 6 bases and J gave up 2 bases; unmatched junction bases: 4. The CDR3, as DNA: TGTGCCAGCACCTTGACAGGGAACTATGGCTACACCTTC. Its protein is CASTLTGNYGYTF. The whole variable domain, remainder taken from reference TRBV9 and TRBJ1-2, is DSGVTQTPKHLITATGQRVTLRCSPRSGDLSVYWYQQSLDQGLQFLIQYYNGEERAKGNILERFSAQQFPDLHSELNLSSLELGDSALYFCASTLTGNYGYTFGSGTRLTVV.

The V call is TRBV5-1, the J call TRBJ1-5; D is possibly TRBD1 (6 bases). Trimming cost V 5 bases and J 3 bases, with 18 bases left between them. The CDR3 length is 16 residues. Per the germline V gene, CDR1 is SGHRS and CDR2 is YFSETQ. The CDR3 sequence is CASSPEAGGPNQPQHF. In DNA form, the CDR3 reads TGCGCCAGCAGTCCCGAGGCTGGGGGCCCCAATCAGCCCCAGCATTTT.

The genes are TRBV20-1 and TRBJ2-1; no reliable D call. CDR3 length equals 11 residues. The ends were cut back, 6 bases at V and 7 bases at J, with 10 bases in the middle. The germline CDR1 and CDR2 sequences are DFQATT and SNEGSKA (reference sequence). The CDR3 nucleotides are TGCAGTGCAACAGTGGAGAATGAGCAGTTCTTC. Amino acid sequence: CSATVENEQFF.

The sample holds one count of this clone. The V call is TRBV6-5, the J call TRBJ2-7; perhaps TRBD1 as D (6 bases). The V gene lost 2 bases and the J gene lost 1 base, with 12 bases spanning the gap. Germline CDR1 MNHEY, CDR2 SVGAGI. This CDR3 is 15 amino acids long. The CDR3 protein is CASSYLDRTSYEQYF. Here the CDR3 DNA reads TGTGCCAGCAGTTACCTCGACAGGACTTCCTACGAGCAGTACTTC.

This clone was seen a single time. The chain has TRBV7-9 and TRBJ1-5; D unresolved. Trimming removed 5 bases from V and 4 bases from J, with 6 bases in between. Germline CDR1 SEHNR, CDR2 FQNEAQ (reference sequence). The CDR3 is made up of 12 amino acids. The CDR3 spells CASSPHNQPQHF. The CDR3 region has the DNA TGTGCCAGCAGCCCCCATAATCAGCCCCAGCATTTT.

The chain carries TRBV6-1 and TRBJ2-2; TRBD2 matches 11 bases. The V and J ends lost 8 bases and 8 bases, in that order; junction bases with no gene match: 7. Germline CDR1 reads MNHNS; CDR2 reads SASEGT. This CDR3 contains 14 residues. The CDR3 DNA is TGTGCCAGCGCCCAACTAGCGGGAGAGGGGGAGCTGTTTTTT. It is translated as CASAQLAGEGELFF.

This chain links TRBV15 with TRBJ1-5, with D possibly matching TRBD1 (6 bases). The CDR3 covers 15 residues. Germline V gene sequence: CDR1 LNHNV, CDR2 YYDKDF (reference sequence). Trimming took off 0 bases at V and 3 bases at J, with 9 bases between the two ends. CDR3 sequence reads: CATSRDGTPNQPQHF. In DNA, the CDR3 is TGTGCCACCAGCAGAGACGGGACACCCAATCAGCCCCAGCATTTT. The full variable domain, with the rest looked up from reference TRBV15 and TRBJ1-5, is DAMVIQNPRYQVTQFGKPVTLSCSQTLNHNVMYWYQQKSSQAPKLLFHYYDKDFNNEADTPDNFQSRRPNTSFCFLDIRSPGLGDTAMYLCATSRDGTPNQPQHFGDGTRLSIL.

The rearrangement links TRBV28 to TRBJ1-4; D is unresolved. Germline lookup yields CDR1 MDHEN and CDR2 SYDVKM. There are 14 residues in the CDR3. V was trimmed by 6 bases and J by 2 bases, leaving 10 bases between them. The CDR3 DNA follows: TGTGCCAGCAGGTGGGGTTCCACTAATGAAAAACTGTTTTTT. It yields the protein CASRWGSTNEKLFF.

V is TRBV5-8 and J is TRBJ2-3; D is undetermined. This CDR3 comprises 15 residues. Trimming stripped 0 bases from V and 0 bases from J, with 8 bases between. Per the germline V gene, CDR1 is SGHTS and CDR2 is YDEGEE. CDR3 amino acids: CASSLGRSSTDTQYF. CDR3 bases: TGTGCCAGCAGCTTGGGCAGATCTAGCACAGATACGCAGTATTTT.

The chain recombines TRBV11-2 with TRBJ2-2; D not resolved. The CDR3 covers 14 residues. From germline, CDR1 is SGHAT and CDR2 FQNNGV. V lost 10 bases and J lost 4, with 16 bases in between. The CDR3 coding sequence is TGTGCCACCCCCCGATCCTTGGGCACCGGGGAGCTGTTTTTT. It is translated as CATPRSLGTGELFF.

The chain employs TRBV19 and TRBJ2-7; 7 bases map to TRBD2. Germline V gives CDR1 LNHDA, CDR2 SQIVND (reference sequence). There are 16 residues in the CDR3. With 6 bases clipped from V and 1 base from J, the junction kept 12 bases outside the gene matches. The CDR3 loop is CASRQAGRELSYEQYF. The DNA for the CDR3 is TGTGCCAGTAGACAAGCGGGGCGGGAGTTATCCTACGAGCAGTACTTC.

Only one count was recorded for this clone. This chain connects TRBV5-1 to TRBJ2-5; the D gene is possibly TRBD2 (6 bases). Germline loops: CDR1 SGHRS, CDR2 YFSETQ. The CDR3 is 15 residues long. The V end lost 7 bases, the J end lost 2 bases, and 18 bases lay between the germline ends. The DNA for the CDR3 is TGCGCCAGCGACCGCGGCGGGGTCGGGCAAGAGACCCAGTACTTC. Translation gives CASDRGGVGQETQYF.

V and J are TRBV5-1 and TRBJ2-2, with TRBD1 identical over 7 bases. V dropped 4 bases and J dropped 2; count of bases not matched to a gene: 5. The CDR3 has 15 residues. Germline lookup yields CDR1 SGHRS and CDR2 YFSETQ. CDR3 in DNA: TGCGCCAGCAGCACCGGGACAGACAACACCGGGGAGCTGTTTTTT. It codes for CASSTGTDNTGELFF.

CDR3 region: CASSLFPGNTEAFF. The CDR3 DNA reads TGTGCCAGCAGCTTATTTCCAGGGAACACTGAAGCTTTCTTT. V is TRBV7-9 and J is TRBJ1-1; D unresolved. V lost 2 bases and J lost 1, with 8 bases in between. The germline V gene has CDR1 SEHNR and CDR2 FQNEAQ (reference sequence). The CDR3 extends over 14 amino acids.

This chain links TRBV2 with TRBJ1-5, with D perhaps TRBD1 (5 bases). V lost 5 bases and J 3 bases, leaving 8 bases between the germline ends. The CDR3 is 13 residues long. Germline V gene sequence: CDR1 SNHLY, CDR2 FYNNEI. This CDR3 reads CASSPDTNQPQHF. As DNA, the CDR3 is TGTGCCAGCAGTCCGGACACCAATCAGCCCCAGCATTTT.

This chain links TRBV5-1 with TRBJ2-1; D gene ambiguous. Germline V gene lookup returns CDR1 SGHRS and CDR2 YFSETQ. V lost 4 bases and J 0 bases, leaving 11 bases between the germline ends. CDR3 length: 15 residues. DNA for the CDR3: TGCGCCAGCAGCGGAGCCCTCAGCTCCTACAATGAGCAGTTCTTC. As protein: CASSGALSSYNEQFF.

The J gene is TRBJ1-1, the V gene TRBV18, with D uncertain. Germline values: CDR1 KGHSH, CDR2 LQKENI. The CDR3 is 15 residues long. V gave up 5 bases and J gave up 4 bases, with 17 bases separating them. The CDR3 sequence is CASSSLAGEGTEAFF. For the CDR3, the DNA is TGTGCCAGCTCATCGCTTGCCGGGGAGGGCACTGAAGCTTTCTTT.

The chain carries TRBV19 and TRBJ2-1, with 9 bases aligning to TRBD1. Germline CDR1 and CDR2: LNHDA and SQIVND (reference sequence). V shed 4 bases, J shed 5 bases, and the junction held 3 bases outside the gene matches. CDR3 length: 14 residues. CDR3 region: CASSTWTGDNEQFF. CDR3 DNA sequence: TGTGCCAGTAGTACCTGGACAGGGGACAATGAGCAGTTCTTC.

The genes are TRBV5-1 and TRBJ2-2; 7 bases map to TRBD1. The CDR3 consists of 15 residues. The junction had 10 bases not matched to a gene; V was cut back by 4 bases and J by 7 bases. Per the germline V gene, CDR1 is SGHRS and CDR2 is YFSETQ. This CDR3 is CASSTRTGGGGELFF. Here the CDR3 DNA reads TGCGCCAGCAGCACCCGGACAGGCGGCGGCGGGGAGCTGTTTTTT.

The chain carries TRBV5-5 and TRBJ2-2; TRBD2 matches at 8 bases. Germline V gives CDR1 SGHKS, CDR2 YYEKEE (reference sequence). With 1 base clipped from V and 6 bases from J, the junction kept 14 bases outside the gene matches. The CDR3 is 18 amino acids. The CDR3 loop is CASSLIRAAGVFPGELFF. The CDR3 region has the DNA TGTGCCAGCAGCTTGATTCGGGCAGCGGGAGTATTTCCCGGGGAGCTGTTTTTT.

The chain carries TRBV7-3 and TRBJ2-3; 12 nucleotides agree with TRBD1. The trim removed 5 bases at V and 0 bases at J, leaving 3 bases unmatched. In germline, CDR1 is SGHTA, CDR2 FQGTGA. The CDR3 has 16 residues. DNA of the CDR3: TGTGCCAGCAGCCGGGACAGGGGGCCTAGCACAGATACGCAGTATTTT. Its translation: CASSRDRGPSTDTQYF.

CDR3 loop: CAITQGTMNTEAFF. The CDR3 nucleotides are TGTGCCATCACTCAGGGGACGATGAACACTGAAGCTTTCTTT. V and J are TRBV10-3 and TRBJ1-1, with D possibly being TRBD1 (6 bases). Germline V gives CDR1 ENHRY, CDR2 SYGVKD. V dropped 7 bases and J dropped 0 bases, with 12 bases sitting between them. This CDR3 spans 14 amino acids.

The chain joins TRBV2 to TRBJ1-2, with D possibly TRBD1 on 6 matching bases. Germline-derived CDR1 and CDR2 are SNHLY and FYNNEI. CDR3 length: 12 residues. Trimming cost V 5 bases and J 7 bases, with 11 bases left between them. Here the CDR3 DNA reads TGTGCCAGCAGTCGGGACATGCTTGGCTACACCTTC. It specifies CASSRDMLGYTF.